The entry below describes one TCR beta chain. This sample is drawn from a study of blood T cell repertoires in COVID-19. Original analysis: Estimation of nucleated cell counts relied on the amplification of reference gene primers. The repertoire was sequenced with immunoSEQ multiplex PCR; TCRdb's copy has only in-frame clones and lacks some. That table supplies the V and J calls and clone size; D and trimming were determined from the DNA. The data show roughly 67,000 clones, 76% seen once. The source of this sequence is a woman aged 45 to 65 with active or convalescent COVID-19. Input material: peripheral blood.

CDR3 in amino acids: CASSQGQGGSYEQYF. For the CDR3, the DNA is TGTGCCAGCAGCCAAGGCCAGGGTGGGTCCTACGAGCAGTACTTC. This rearrangement joins TRBV4-2 to TRBJ2-7; a weak D match, TRBD1 (5 bases). V was shortened by 1 base and J by 1 base, with 11 bases between the two germline ends. Germline V CDR1 and CDR2: LGHNA, YNFKEQ. The CDR3 is 15 residues long.